This is a list of T cell receptor beta chains from one sample in a study of post-analysis software for immune sequencing data. TCRdb passed the PCR reads through MiXCR, listing each CDR3 protein once. Of some 890,000 distinct CDR3 sequences in the sample, roughly 50% are singletons; the top ten hold around 4.5%. Material for sequencing was blood. The receptors were gathered from a girl aged 10-17 years with multiple sclerosis. CDR3s include the opening cysteine and the closing phenylalanine or tryptophan. The D gene is left open where the match is weak. Size is omitted from some rows. Given values are once, few, many or a class for expanded clones.

v_call: TRBV6-5; j_call: TRBJ1-1; clone_size: .; d_call: TRBD1; cdr3_nt: TGTGCCAGCAGTTCCACGACAGGGGGCAGGGTCACTGAAGCTTTCTTT; cdr3_aa: CASSSTTGGRVTEAFF
v_call: TRBV5-1; j_call: TRBJ2-3; clone_size: .; d_call: .; cdr3_nt: TGCGCCAGCAGCTTGGAGGCCAGGGTGGGAACAGATACGCAGTATTTT; cdr3_aa: CASSLEARVGTDTQYF
v_call: TRBV12-3/TRBV12-4; j_call: TRBJ1-1; clone_size: once; d_call: TRBD1; cdr3_nt: TGTGCCAGCAGTTTAAGGGGGCAAGGAGCTTTCTTT; cdr3_aa: CASSLRGQGAFF
v_call: TRBV29-1; j_call: TRBJ2-1; clone_size: many; d_call: TRBD1; cdr3_nt: TGCAGCGTTAACGTGGACAGGCACAATGAGCAGTTCTTC; cdr3_aa: CSVNVDRHNEQFF
v_call: TRBV7-2; j_call: TRBJ2-5; clone_size: .; d_call: TRBD1; cdr3_nt: TGTGCCAGCAGCCTACAGGGGAACCAGTACTTC; cdr3_aa: CASSLQGNQYF
v_call: TRBV29-1; j_call: TRBJ2-7; clone_size: few; d_call: .; cdr3_nt: TGCAGCGTTGAAGCGGGCGGGAACGACGAGCAGTACTTC; cdr3_aa: CSVEAGGNDEQYF
v_call: TRBV12-3/TRBV12-4; j_call: TRBJ2-5; clone_size: .; d_call: .; cdr3_nt: TGTGCCAGCAGTCGAGGACCGCCCCAAGAGACCCAGTACTTC; cdr3_aa: CASSRGPPQETQYF
v_call: TRBV9; j_call: TRBJ2-5; clone_size: .; d_call: TRBD1; cdr3_nt: TGTGCCAGCAGCGTAGCCAGGGGGCAGGAGACCCAGTACTTC; cdr3_aa: CASSVARGQETQYF
v_call: TRBV18; j_call: TRBJ2-1; clone_size: many; d_call: TRBD2; cdr3_nt: TGTGCCAGCAGCCCGGGGGGGAATGAGCAGTTCTTC; cdr3_aa: CASSPGGNEQFF
v_call: TRBV20-1; j_call: TRBJ2-7; clone_size: .; d_call: .; cdr3_nt: TGCAGTGCTATGGGGAGAGGGGATACCTACGAGCAGTACTTC; cdr3_aa: CSAMGRGDTYEQYF
v_call: TRBV29-1; j_call: TRBJ2-1; clone_size: few; d_call: .; cdr3_nt: TGCAGCGTTGAAAGAGGGAGGAACTACAATGAGCAGTTCTTC; cdr3_aa: CSVERGRNYNEQFF
v_call: TRBV6-2/TRBV6-3; j_call: TRBJ2-1; clone_size: few; d_call: TRBD1; cdr3_nt: TGTGCCAGCAGTTACTCCCTAAAGGACAGGAGTTACAATGAGCAGTTCTTC; cdr3_aa: CASSYSLKDRSYNEQFF
v_call: TRBV5-1; j_call: TRBJ2-1; clone_size: .; d_call: .; cdr3_nt: TGCGCCAGCAGCTCCCGGACTCCCCAGGGGTCCTACAATGAGCAGTTCTTC; cdr3_aa: CASSSRTPQGSYNEQFF
v_call: TRBV5-1; j_call: TRBJ2-1; clone_size: .; d_call: TRBD2; cdr3_nt: TGCGCCAGCAGCTTGGTGAGCGGGGGGGCAGTGGATGAGCAGTTCTTC; cdr3_aa: CASSLVSGGAVDEQFF
v_call: TRBV7-9; j_call: TRBJ2-7; clone_size: few; d_call: TRBD1; cdr3_nt: TGTGCCAGCAGCCGCCTGGGGGACAGATCCTACGAGCAGTACTTC; cdr3_aa: CASSRLGDRSYEQYF
v_call: TRBV12-3/TRBV12-4; j_call: TRBJ2-7; clone_size: few; d_call: .; cdr3_nt: TGTGCCAGCGCCACTGGGGCTAGTGGGGGGCTGAACGAGCAGTACTTC; cdr3_aa: CASATGASGGLNEQYF
v_call: TRBV29-1; j_call: TRBJ2-7; clone_size: few; d_call: .; cdr3_nt: TGCAGCGGTGGGGCATGGGGACATATCGAACCAATCTCCTACGAGCAGTACTTC; cdr3_aa: CSGGAWGHIEPISYEQYF
v_call: TRBV12-3/TRBV12-4; j_call: TRBJ1-1; clone_size: .; d_call: .; cdr3_nt: TGTGCCAGCAGTTTAAAGGTGAACACTGAAGCTTTCTTT; cdr3_aa: CASSLKVNTEAFF
v_call: TRBV6-6; j_call: TRBJ1-5; clone_size: .; d_call: TRBD1; cdr3_nt: TGTGCCAGCGAACAGGGGGCTTATCAGCCCCAGCATTTT; cdr3_aa: CASEQGAYQPQHF
v_call: TRBV29-1; j_call: TRBJ1-1; clone_size: .; d_call: .; cdr3_nt: TGCAGCGTTGGCGGGGGCGAGAGGACTGAAGCTTTCTTT; cdr3_aa: CSVGGGERTEAFF
v_call: TRBV5-1; j_call: TRBJ2-3; clone_size: .; d_call: TRBD1; cdr3_nt: TGCGCCAGCAGCATAGGGGACAGGATCACAGATACGCAGTATTTT; cdr3_aa: CASSIGDRITDTQYF
v_call: TRBV12-5; j_call: TRBJ2-7; clone_size: .; d_call: TRBD1; cdr3_nt: TGTGCTAGTGGTGAGGGGACAGGCTACGAGCAGTACTTC; cdr3_aa: CASGEGTGYEQYF